These 14 T cell receptor beta chains share one sample of origin, sequenced in a study of early T cells in non-severe SARS-CoV-2 infection. Each CDR3 protein is one row after TCRdb ran MiXCR on the 5' RACE reads. The sample comprises around 29,000 distinct CDR3 sequences, less than 6.5% of which are singletons, and approximately 4.5% rests with the top ten. Sequenced sample: whole blood. Source of these receptors: an adult who was a healthcare worker with PCR-confirmed SARS-CoV-2 infection or an uninfected control (not recorded which).

The sample holds many counts of this clonotype. This rearrangement joins TRBV12-3 or TRBV12-4 to TRBJ1-1; D is undetermined. CDR3 length equals 13 residues. Trimming removed 3 bases at V and 3 bases at J, with 8 bases between. DNA of the CDR3: TGTGCCAGCAGTTTTAGGGTTTACACTGAAGCTTTCTTT. Translated: CASSFRVYTEAFF.

The CDR3 sequence: CASRNRGLSIQYF. In DNA form, the CDR3 reads TGTGCCAGCAGGAACAGGGGGCTTAGCATTCAGTACTTC. The rearrangement uses TRBV6-1 and TRBJ2-4; 9 bases align to TRBD1. V shed 6 bases, J shed 9 bases, and the junction held 6 bases outside the gene matches. CDR1 MNHNS and CDR2 SASEGT come from the germline V gene. This CDR3 comprises 13 residues.

This clonotype was seen ten or more times. The V and J genes are TRBV20-1 and TRBJ2-1; D uncertain. This CDR3 has 11 amino acids. The V end was cut by 8 bases, the J end by 9 bases, with 14 bases between. Germline lookup yields CDR1 DFQATT and CDR2 SNEGSKA (reference sequence). CDR3 DNA sequence: TGCAGTCGGACCCCAACCAGTGAGCAGTTCTTC. This gives the protein CSRTPTSEQFF.

This clonotype was recorded many times. V is TRBV7-9 and J is TRBJ1-2; 7 nucleotides align to TRBD1. The length of the CDR3 is 14 residues. Looked up from germline, CDR1 is SEHNR and CDR2 is FQNEAQ (reference sequence). V was clipped by 7 bases and J by 2 bases; unmatched bases: 7. In nucleotides, the CDR3 is TGTGCCAGCAATAGGGGGCTGGGAAACTATGGCTACACCTTC. The encoded protein is CASNRGLGNYGYTF.

In its sample, this clonotype was seen many times. The chain recombines TRBV7-8 with TRBJ2-1; TRBD2 might be the D (6 bases). The CDR3 loop spans 16 amino acids. Trimming left V 1 base short and J 2 bases short, with 12 bases between. Per germline, CDR1 SGHVS and CDR2 FQNEAQ. The CDR3 loop reads CASSLGIGGAYNEQFF. CDR3 sequence (DNA): TGTGCCAGCAGCTTAGGGATAGGAGGGGCCTACAATGAGCAGTTCTTC.

This clonotype was counted ten times or more. The rearrangement links TRBV7-9 to TRBJ2-5; no definite D call. With 1 base removed from V and 3 bases from J, the gap between germline ends came to 3 bases. Germline values: CDR1 SEHNR, CDR2 FQNEAQ (reference sequence). This CDR3 has 12 residues. CDR3 DNA sequence: TGTGCCAGCAGCTTAGTTGAAGAGACCCAGTACTTC. As protein: CASSLVEETQYF.

By its share, this clonotype is medium-sized. V is TRBV4-1 and J is TRBJ2-7, with 8 nucleotides matching TRBD1. V lost 5 bases and J lost 5; bases outside the gene matches: 11. Germline V gives CDR1 MGHRA, CDR2 YSYEKL. This CDR3 spans 15 amino acids. CDR3 loop: CASSKSGQGTDEQYF. DNA for the CDR3: TGCGCCAGCAGCAAGTCCGGACAGGGAACTGACGAGCAGTACTTC.

This clonotype was found a few times. The chain carries TRBV28 and TRBJ2-7; D is unresolved. V was pared by 2 bases and J by 7 bases, with 9 bases between. CDR3 length: 12 residues. CDR1 MDHEN and CDR2 SYDVKM come from the germline V gene. The CDR3 sequence: CASSLRLREQYF. CDR3 nucleotides: TGTGCCAGCAGTTTAAGGTTGAGGGAGCAGTACTTC.

At least ten counts were recorded for this clonotype. This chain uses TRBV20-1 with TRBJ2-1; D uncertain. V lost 4 bases and J 4 bases, leaving 29 bases between the germline ends. The length of the CDR3 is 19 residues. CDR1 is DFQATT and CDR2 is SNEGSKA in the germline V gene (reference sequence). The CDR3 bases are TGCAGTGCTATAAATGGGCGGACGCGGATGGGGATCGGGTACAATGAGCAGTTCTTC. It specifies CSAINGRTRMGIGYNEQFF.

This clonotype occurred many times. The V and J genes are TRBV20-1 and TRBJ2-1, with a weak D call TRBD2 (5 bases). The CDR3 totals 15 residues. Germline V gene lookup returns CDR1 DFQATT and CDR2 SNEGSKA (reference sequence). V was cut by 0 bases and J by 5 bases, with 14 bases left in between. In DNA, the CDR3 is TGCAGTGCTAGAGATAGGGCGGGCCCTCACAATGAGCAGTTCTTC. Amino acid sequence: CSARDRAGPHNEQFF.

This clonotype came up many times. This chain uses TRBV6-6 with TRBJ1-6, with TRBD1 matching 10 bases. In germline, CDR1 is MNHNY, CDR2 SVGAGI (reference sequence). V shed 4 bases and J 10 bases; nucleotides not matched to a gene: 1. This CDR3 is built from 13 residues. Here the CDR3 reads CASSSDRGSPLHF. The CDR3 DNA reads TGTGCCAGCAGTTCGGACAGGGGGTCACCCCTCCACTTT.

There are a few counts of this clonotype. The chain couples TRBV6-6 to TRBJ1-2, with D possibly being TRBD1 (6 bases). The CDR3 is made up of 13 amino acids. The V gene's germline CDR1 is MNHNY and CDR2 SVGAGI (reference sequence). V was pared by 6 bases and J by 4 bases, with 12 bases between. The CDR3 nucleotides read TGTGCCAGCAGCTCGGGACAAATCTATGGCTACACCTTC. It encodes CASSSGQIYGYTF.

This clonotype was picked up many times. This sequence joins TRBV5-1 and TRBJ2-2; D gene unclear. The CDR3 contains 14 residues. CDR1 and CDR2 (germline): SGHRS, YFSETQ. The V gene lost 4 bases and the J gene lost 4 bases, with 11 bases spanning the gap. In nucleotides, the CDR3 is TGCGCCAGCAGCCCTGTGGTTAGCACCGGGGAGCTGTTTTTT. The encoded protein is CASSPVVSTGELFF.

This clonotype was seen at least ten times. The rearrangement links TRBV19 to TRBJ2-1; no definite D call. The CDR3 loop spans 13 amino acids. Germline loops: CDR1 LNHDA, CDR2 SQIVND (reference sequence). V lost 3 bases and J 4 bases, leaving 7 bases between the germline ends. For the CDR3, the DNA is TGTGCCAGTAGTATTACCCTATACAATGAGCAGTTCTTC. Its translation is CASSITLYNEQFF.